The 2 T cell receptor beta chains below come from one sample, sequenced in a study of cytomegalovirus exposure and HLA in healthy donors. 13 Jbeta primers and 60 Vbeta primers were used for the PCR. The protocol was immunoSEQ multiplex PCR, while the TCRdb copy is restricted to in-frame clones and leaves out a portion. The table shows hundreds of thousands of clones, with 76% occurring only once. The specimen sequenced was PBMCs. Receptors were obtained from a man younger than 35 in good health and CMV-seronegative.

The chain is built from TRBV5-1 and TRBJ1-2; D is unresolved. Germline V gene data show CDR1 as SGHRS and CDR2 as YFSETQ. Trimming took 0 bases from V and 2 from J, leaving 11 bases between them. The CDR3 sequence is 15 residues long. The DNA of the CDR3 is TGCGCCAGCAGCTTGGAGGAGGGCTGGAACTATGGCTACACCTTC. Its protein is CASSLEEGWNYGYTF.

This clone was found a few times. The chain couples TRBV6-4 to TRBJ2-1, with D maybe TRBD1 (6 bases). The CDR3 runs to 14 residues. Germline V gene lookup returns CDR1 MRHNA and CDR2 SNTAGT. The germline V and J ends were trimmed by 7 bases and 6 bases, with 16 bases remaining between them. The CDR3 DNA is TGTGCCAGCATCTTCCGAGGACAGACCAATGAGCAGTTCTTC. Translation gives CASIFRGQTNEQFF.